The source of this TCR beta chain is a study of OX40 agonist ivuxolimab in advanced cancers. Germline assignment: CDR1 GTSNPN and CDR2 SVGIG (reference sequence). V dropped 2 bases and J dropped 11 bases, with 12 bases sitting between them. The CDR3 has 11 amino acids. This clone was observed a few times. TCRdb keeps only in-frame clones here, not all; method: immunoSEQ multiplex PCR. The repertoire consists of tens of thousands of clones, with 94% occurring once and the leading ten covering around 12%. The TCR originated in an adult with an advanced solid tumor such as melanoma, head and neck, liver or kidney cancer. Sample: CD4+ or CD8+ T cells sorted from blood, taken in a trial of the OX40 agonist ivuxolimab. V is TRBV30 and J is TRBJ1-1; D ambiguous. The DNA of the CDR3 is TGTGCCTGGAGTCTCCGCCCAGAGGCTTTCTTT. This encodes CAWSLRPEAFF.